Following are 19 T cell receptor beta chains from one sample sequenced in a study of T cells in tuberculosis. Repertoires were generated with immunoSEQ multiplex PCR, while TCRdb's copy carries only in-frame clones and drops some. Among 37,000 or so clones listed, roughly 93% were seen once. The sample consisted of PBMCs. The receptors derive from a donor aged 10-29 years with latent tuberculosis or without tuberculosis infection. Some clones in this sample may be carry-over from other donors' samples.

The chain joins TRBV5-5 to TRBJ2-7, with TRBD2 identical over 7 bases. V shed 6 bases, J shed 4 bases, and the junction held 16 bases outside the gene matches. CDR1 is SGHKS and CDR2 is YYEKEE in the germline V gene (reference sequence). The CDR3 has 16 amino acids. CDR3 amino acids: CASTNPGQGGRYEQYF. CDR3 in DNA: TGTGCCAGCACCAATCCGGGTCAGGGAGGGAGGTACGAGCAGTACTTC.

This clone has a handful of counts. Other DNA sequences from this sample encode an identical CDR3 as well. The V gene is TRBV7-2, the J gene TRBJ1-1, with no clear D. The CDR3 length is 13 residues. The germline V and J ends were trimmed by 5 bases and 1 base, with 8 bases remaining between them. From germline, CDR1 is SGHTA and CDR2 FQGNSA. CDR3 amino acids: CASSLTKNTEAFF. The CDR3 bases are TGTGCCAGCAGCCTGACAAAGAACACTGAAGCTTTCTTT.

This chain uses TRBV9 with TRBJ2-2; 11 nucleotides align to TRBD1. Trimming at V came to 4 bases and at J to 7 bases, leaving 6 bases not matched to a gene. The germline V gene encodes CDR1 SGDLS and CDR2 YYNGEE. The CDR3 contains 15 residues. The DNA for the CDR3 is TGTGCCAGCAGCCCAGGACAGGGGGCTCACGGGGAGCTGTTTTTT. As protein: CASSPGQGAHGELFF.

The V and J genes are TRBV19 and TRBJ1-2; unclear D gene. The CDR3 totals 14 residues. Germline V gene data show CDR1 as LNHDA and CDR2 as SQIVND (reference sequence). V was clipped by 5 bases and J by 4 bases, with 14 bases between them. The DNA for the CDR3 is TGTGCCAGTAGTTCCCCGGGAGGATTCTATGGCTACACCTTC. As protein: CASSSPGGFYGYTF.

This chain connects TRBV5-1 to TRBJ1-6, with D possibly matching TRBD1 (6 bases). The V and J ends lost 0 bases and 8 bases respectively, with 12 bases between them. The CDR3 length is 15 residues. Germline CDR1 is SGHRS and CDR2 is YFSETQ. The CDR3 protein is CASSLVTGIDSPLHF. The CDR3 DNA follows: TGCGCCAGCAGCTTGGTCACAGGGATCGATTCACCCCTCCACTTT.

The V gene is TRBV7-2, the J gene TRBJ1-2, with TRBD1 matching 7 bases. The J segment lost 5 bases and the V segment lost 1 base, leaving 4 bases of the junction unmatched. The CDR3 is 14 amino acids. Germline V gene lookup returns CDR1 SGHTA and CDR2 FQGNSA. CDR3 coding DNA: TGTGCCAGCAGCTTAGGAGGGGGCGGTTATGGCTACACCTTC. Amino acid sequence: CASSLGGGGYGYTF.

The chain joins TRBV4-3 to TRBJ2-7; TRBD2 matches 8 bases. Trimming cost V 4 bases and J 3 bases; bases outside gene matches: 11. This CDR3 has 16 residues. From germline, CDR1 is LGHNA and CDR2 YSLEER. CDR3 bases: TGCGCCAGCAGCCGAGTAGTCGGGGGGGCGGGCTACGAGCAGTACTTC. Translation: CASSRVVGGAGYEQYF.

CDR3 sequence: CASSPEGESSNQPQHF. The CDR3 DNA reads as TGTGCCAGCAGCCCCGAGGGCGAGAGTAGCAATCAGCCCCAGCATTTT. The rearrangement uses TRBV27 and TRBJ1-5; D is uncertain. The germline V gene encodes CDR1 MNHEY and CDR2 SMNVEV (reference sequence). The CDR3 is 16 amino acids. V dropped 6 bases and J dropped 0 bases, with 15 bases sitting between them.

The rearrangement joins TRBV30 to TRBJ1-2; D perhaps matches TRBD1 (5 bases). The germline V gene has CDR1 GTSNPN and CDR2 SVGIG (reference sequence). The CDR3 is 15 amino acids. V was trimmed by 0 bases and J by 5 bases, leaving 16 bases between them. CDR3 region: CAWSVRRATGYGYTF. The CDR3 nucleotides read TGTGCCTGGAGTGTAAGAAGGGCCACAGGATATGGCTACACCTTC. The whole variable domain, remainder taken from reference TRBV30 and TRBJ1-2, is SQTIHQWPATLVQPVGSPLSLECTVEGTSNPNLYWYRQAAGRGLQLLFYSVGIGQISSEVPQNLSASRPQDRQFILSSKKLLLSDSGFYLCAWSVRRATGYGYTFGSGTRLTVV.

This chain connects TRBV7-2 to TRBJ1-6; D is uncertain. The V and J ends lost 6 bases and 0 bases respectively, with 9 bases between them. The CDR3 is 15 amino acids. CDR1 and CDR2 (germline): SGHTA, FQGNSA. The CDR3: CASSLRSSYNSPLHF. The CDR3 nucleotides are TGTGCCAGCAGTTTGAGGAGCTCCTATAATTCACCCCTCCACTTT.

This chain joins TRBV10-1 and TRBJ1-1, with no clear D. V lost 0 bases and J 3 bases, leaving 11 bases between the germline ends. The CDR3 totals 15 residues. Per the germline V gene, CDR1 is WNHNN and CDR2 is SYGVQD (reference sequence). The CDR3 nucleotides read TGCGCCAGCAGTGAGTCCCGAGGGAGGGACACTGAAGCTTTCTTT. This codes for CASSESRGRDTEAFF.

A single count supports this clone. The rearrangement joins TRBV5-6 to TRBJ1-4, with D possibly TRBD1 on 5 matching bases. The CDR3 contains 15 residues. Germline assignment: CDR1 SGHDT and CDR2 YYEEEE. With 1 base removed from V and 8 bases from J, the gap between germline ends came to 15 bases. The CDR3 DNA reads as TGTGCCAGCAGCTTGTTGGCTCAGGGTGGGGAAAAACTGTTTTTT. This gives the protein CASSLLAQGGEKLFF.

V gene TRBV6-4 combines with J gene TRBJ1-1; the D gene is possibly TRBD1 (5 bases). V lost 8 bases, J lost 1 base, and 11 bases lay in between. Germline values: CDR1 MRHNA, CDR2 SNTAGT. The CDR3 has 13 amino acids. CDR3 sequence reads: CASSGGENTEAFF. CDR3 DNA: TGTGCCAGCTCCGGAGGGGAGAACACTGAAGCTTTCTTT.

This chain connects TRBV10-3 to TRBJ2-1, with a weak D call TRBD2 (6 bases). Germline values: CDR1 ENHRY, CDR2 SYGVKD. V lost 2 bases and J 5 bases, leaving 7 bases between the germline ends. The CDR3 runs 13 residues. The chain's CDR3 is CAISEPGDNEQFF. The CDR3 DNA reads as TGTGCCATCAGTGAGCCGGGGGACAATGAGCAGTTCTTC.

This chain joins TRBV25-1 and TRBJ2-5; 9 nucleotides match TRBD1. Unmatched junction bases numbered 3, after V lost 3 bases and J lost 1 base. In germline, CDR1 is MGHDK, CDR2 SYGVNS. The CDR3 has 15 amino acids. CDR3 in amino acids: CASSEDRGGQETQYF. Here the CDR3 DNA reads TGTGCCAGCAGTGAGGACAGGGGCGGCCAAGAGACCCAGTACTTC.

The chain joins TRBV18 to TRBJ1-6; D remains unclear. From germline, CDR1 is KGHSH and CDR2 LQKENI. Trimming cost V 3 bases and J 8 bases, with 5 bases left between them. This CDR3 spans 12 amino acids. CDR3 in amino acids: CASSPEDSPLHF. The DNA of the CDR3 is TGTGCCAGCTCACCGGAGGATTCACCCCTCCACTTT.

The chain links TRBV7-2 to TRBJ2-1, with D maybe TRBD2 (5 bases). Looked up from germline, CDR1 is SGHTA and CDR2 is FQGNSA. Between the trimmed V and J ends, which lost 1 base and 6 bases, there was a span of 7 bases. The CDR3 contains 13 residues. CDR3 protein: CASSLGEGNEQFF. The CDR3 DNA follows: TGTGCCAGCAGCTTAGGTGAGGGCAATGAGCAGTTCTTC.

This clone has just one count. The chain carries TRBV6-5 and TRBJ1-2; D is perhaps TRBD1 (5 bases). Germline V CDR1 and CDR2: MNHEY, SVGAGI. Trimming shortened V by 2 bases and J by 4 bases, and 14 bases separated the two germline ends. The CDR3 has 15 residues. The CDR3 loop reads CASSYSVGDFYGYTF. In DNA form, the CDR3 reads TGTGCCAGCAGTTACAGCGTCGGGGACTTCTATGGCTACACCTTC.

This chain joins TRBV30 and TRBJ1-1; no clear D. Germline CDR1 and CDR2: GTSNPN and SVGIG (reference sequence). The CDR3 extends over 14 amino acids. V lost 0 bases and J 6 bases, leaving 14 bases between the germline ends. The CDR3 loop is CAWSVDWRSAEAFF. The CDR3 nucleotides are TGTGCCTGGAGTGTGGACTGGAGAAGCGCTGAAGCTTTCTTT.